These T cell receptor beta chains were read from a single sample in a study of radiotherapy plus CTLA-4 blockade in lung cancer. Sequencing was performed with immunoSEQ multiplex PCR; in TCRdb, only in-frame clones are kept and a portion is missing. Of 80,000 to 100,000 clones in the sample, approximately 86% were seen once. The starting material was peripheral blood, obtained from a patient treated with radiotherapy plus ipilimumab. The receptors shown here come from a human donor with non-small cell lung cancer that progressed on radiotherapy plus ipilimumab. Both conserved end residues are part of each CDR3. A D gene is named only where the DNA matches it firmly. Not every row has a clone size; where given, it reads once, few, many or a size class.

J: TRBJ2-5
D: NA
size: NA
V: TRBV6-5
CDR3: CASRPSGGQETQYF
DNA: TGTGCCAGCAGACCTTCCGGGGGCCAAGAGACCCAGTACTTC

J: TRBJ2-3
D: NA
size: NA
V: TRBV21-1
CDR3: CASLFGQGGKTQYF
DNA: TGTGCCAGCCTTTTCGGGCAGGGGGGGAAAACGCAGTATTTT

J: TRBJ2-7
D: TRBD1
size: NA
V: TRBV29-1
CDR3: CSGGQLAYEQYF
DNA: TGCAGCGGGGGACAGTTGGCCTACGAGCAGTACTTC

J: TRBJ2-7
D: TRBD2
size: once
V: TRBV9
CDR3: CASSLSGNPSYEQYF
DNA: TGTGCCAGCAGCTTGAGCGGGAACCCCTCCTACGAGCAGTACTTC

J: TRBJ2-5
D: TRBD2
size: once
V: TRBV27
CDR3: CASSLSGSSGRTGETQYF
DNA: TGTGCCAGCAGTTTATCGGGGTCTAGCGGGAGGACGGGAGAGACCCAGTACTTC

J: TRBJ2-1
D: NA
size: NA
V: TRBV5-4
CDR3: CASSRSTGAYNEQFF
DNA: TGTGCCAGCAGCCGCAGCACCGGGGCCTACAATGAGCAGTTCTTC

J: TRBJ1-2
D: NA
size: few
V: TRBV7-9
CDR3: CASSLAGGANGYTF
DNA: TGTGCCAGCAGCTTAGCCGGGGGGGCGAATGGCTACACCTTC

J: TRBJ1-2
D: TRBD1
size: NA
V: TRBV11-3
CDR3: CASSDTGVESSGYTF
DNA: TGTGCCAGCAGCGATACAGGGGTTGAGTCGAGTGGCTACACCTTC

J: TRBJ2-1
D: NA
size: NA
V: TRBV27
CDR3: CASTSGTENEQFF
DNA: TGTGCCAGCACCTCAGGAACAGAAAATGAGCAGTTCTTC

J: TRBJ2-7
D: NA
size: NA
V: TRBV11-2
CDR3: CASSLQGGMPGLVYEQYF
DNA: TGTGCCAGCAGCCTTCAAGGGGGGATGCCCGGGTTAGTCTACGAGCAGTACTTC

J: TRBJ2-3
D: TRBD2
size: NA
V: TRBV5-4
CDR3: CASSLGTAGTADTQYF
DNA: TGTGCCAGCAGCTTGGGTACAGCGGGAACGGCAGATACGCAGTATTTT

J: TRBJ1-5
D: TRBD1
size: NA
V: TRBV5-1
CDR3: CASSPGTGDQPQHF
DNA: TGCGCCAGCAGCCCCGGGACAGGGGATCAGCCCCAGCATTTT

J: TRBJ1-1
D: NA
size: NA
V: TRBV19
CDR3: CASSMTVLNTEAFF
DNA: TGTGCCAGTAGTATGACAGTATTGAACACTGAAGCTTTCTTT

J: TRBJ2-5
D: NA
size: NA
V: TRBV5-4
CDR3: CASSSPTEMETQYF
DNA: TGTGCCAGCAGCTCCCCGACGGAAATGGAGACCCAGTACTTC

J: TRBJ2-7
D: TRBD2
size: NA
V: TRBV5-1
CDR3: CASSPGLAGVFEQYF
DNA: TGCGCCAGCAGCCCGGGACTAGCGGGAGTTTTCGAGCAGTACTTC

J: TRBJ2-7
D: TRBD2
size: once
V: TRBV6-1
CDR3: CASSAGTSGAQSYEQYF
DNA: TGTGCCAGCAGTGCGGGGACTAGCGGGGCCCAGAGCTACGAGCAGTACTTC

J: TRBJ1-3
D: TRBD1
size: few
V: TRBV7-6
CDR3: CASSEDRGRNQVLSGNTIYF
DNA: TGTGCCAGCAGCGAGGACAGGGGGCGAAATCAGGTACTCTCTGGAAACACCATATATTTT

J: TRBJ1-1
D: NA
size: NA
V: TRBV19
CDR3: CASSSAGGTEAFF
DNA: TGTGCCAGTAGTAGTGCGGGGGGCACTGAAGCTTTCTTT

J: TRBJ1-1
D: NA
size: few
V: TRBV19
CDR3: CASLHRNTEAFF
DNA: TGTGCCAGTTTACACCGGAACACTGAAGCTTTCTTT

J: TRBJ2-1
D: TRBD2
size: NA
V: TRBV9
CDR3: CASSVLGLAINEQFF
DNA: TGTGCCAGCAGCGTATTGGGACTAGCCATCAATGAGCAGTTCTTC

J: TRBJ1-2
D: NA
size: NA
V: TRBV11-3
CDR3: CASSQDGYGYTF
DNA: TGTGCCAGCAGCCAAGATGGCTATGGCTACACCTTC

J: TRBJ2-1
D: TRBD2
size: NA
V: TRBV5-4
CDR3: CASGEGGPSGYNEQFF
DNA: TGTGCCTCAGGAGAGGGAGGGCCCTCCGGATACAATGAGCAGTTCTTC

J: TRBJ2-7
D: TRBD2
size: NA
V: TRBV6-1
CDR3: CASSEARGGGFISSYEQYF
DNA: TGTGCCAGCAGTGAAGCGCGGGGGGGAGGGTTCATAAGTTCCTACGAGCAGTACTTC

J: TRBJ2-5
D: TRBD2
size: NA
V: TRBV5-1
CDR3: CASSFTAGEKTQYF
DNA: TGCGCCAGCAGCTTTACGGCGGGAGAAAAGACCCAGTACTTC

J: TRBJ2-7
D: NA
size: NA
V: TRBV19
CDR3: CASSFQGSYEQYF
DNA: TGTGCCAGTAGTTTTCAGGGTTCCTACGAGCAGTACTTC

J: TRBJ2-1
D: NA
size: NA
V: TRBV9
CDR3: CASSVGRGYYNEQFF
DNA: TGTGCCAGCAGCGTAGGGCGGGGCTACTACAATGAGCAGTTCTTC

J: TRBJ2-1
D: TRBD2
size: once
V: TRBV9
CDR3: CASTRAGEPYNEQFF
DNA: TGTGCCAGCACCCGAGCGGGAGAACCCTACAATGAGCAGTTCTTC

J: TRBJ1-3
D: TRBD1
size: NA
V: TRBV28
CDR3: CASSLQGAIGNTIYF
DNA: TGTGCCAGCAGTCTACAGGGGGCGATCGGAAACACCATATATTTT

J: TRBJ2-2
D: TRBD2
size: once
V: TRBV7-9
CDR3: CASRGRAGRNTGELFF
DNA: TGTGCCAGCAGGGGAAGAGCGGGAAGAAACACCGGGGAGCTGTTTTTT

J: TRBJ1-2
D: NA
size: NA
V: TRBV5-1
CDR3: CASSLAGTAGYTF
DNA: TGCGCCAGCAGCTTGGCGGGGACGGCTGGCTACACCTTC

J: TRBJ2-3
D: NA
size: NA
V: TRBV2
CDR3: CASREDTQYF
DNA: TGTGCCAGCAGAGAAGATACGCAGTATTTT

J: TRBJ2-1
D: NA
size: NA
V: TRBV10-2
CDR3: CASLQGRGYNEQFF
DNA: TGCGCCAGCCTACAAGGTCGGGGCTACAATGAGCAGTTCTTC

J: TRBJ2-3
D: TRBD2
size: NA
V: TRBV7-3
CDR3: CASSLAGETDTQYF
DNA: TGTGCCAGCAGCTTAGCGGGAGAGACAGATACGCAGTATTTT

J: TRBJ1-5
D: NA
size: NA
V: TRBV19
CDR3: CASSIGAGSNQPQHF
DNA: TGTGCCAGTAGTATAGGTGCAGGGAGCAATCAGCCCCAGCATTTT

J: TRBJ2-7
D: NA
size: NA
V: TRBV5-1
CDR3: CASSPVGGNYEQYF
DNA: TGCGCCAGCAGCCCGGTGGGCGGGAACTACGAGCAGTACTTC

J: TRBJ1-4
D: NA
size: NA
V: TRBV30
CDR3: CAWMPGREKLFF
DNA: TGTGCCTGGATGCCCGGTCGGGAAAAACTGTTTTTT

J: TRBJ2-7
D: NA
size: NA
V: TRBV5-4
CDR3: CASSLAGTPREQYF
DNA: TGTGCCAGCAGCTTGGCCGGGACTCCACGCGAGCAGTACTTC

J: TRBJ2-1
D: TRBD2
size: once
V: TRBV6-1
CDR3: CASQFSGRGNEQFF
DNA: TGTGCCAGCCAATTTAGCGGGAGAGGGAATGAGCAGTTCTTC

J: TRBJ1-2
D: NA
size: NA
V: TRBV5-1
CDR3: CASSKEGGYGYTF
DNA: TGCGCCAGCAGCAAAGAGGGGGGCTATGGCTACACCTTC

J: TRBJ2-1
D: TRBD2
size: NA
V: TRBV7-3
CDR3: CASSAIPSSGLSYNEQFF
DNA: TGTGCCAGCAGCGCCATCCCCTCTAGCGGGCTTTCCTACAATGAGCAGTTCTTC

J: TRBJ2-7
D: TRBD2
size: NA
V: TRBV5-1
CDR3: CASSRTSAYEQYF
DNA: TGCGCCAGCAGTCGGACTAGTGCCTACGAGCAGTACTTC

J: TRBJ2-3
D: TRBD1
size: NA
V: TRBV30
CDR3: CAWNRGADTQYF
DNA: TGTGCCTGGAACAGGGGGGCAGATACGCAGTATTTT

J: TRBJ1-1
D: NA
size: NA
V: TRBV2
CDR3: CASSGRQANTEAFF
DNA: TGTGCCAGCAGTGGCCGACAGGCTAACACTGAAGCTTTCTTT

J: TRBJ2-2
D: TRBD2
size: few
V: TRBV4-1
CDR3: CASSPILREGHGELFF
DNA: TGCGCCAGCAGCCCAATCTTACGGGAGGGCCACGGGGAGCTGTTTTTT

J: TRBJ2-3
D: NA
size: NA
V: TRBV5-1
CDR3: CASSLGEKMGTDTQYF
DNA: TGCGCCAGCAGCTTGGGGGAGAAAATGGGCACAGATACGCAGTATTTT

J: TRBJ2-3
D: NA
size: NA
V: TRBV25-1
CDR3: CASSAVATSTDTQYF
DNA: TGTGCCAGCAGTGCCGTAGCGACTAGCACAGATACGCAGTATTTT

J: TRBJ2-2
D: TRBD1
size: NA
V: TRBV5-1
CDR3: CASSDPGQGVTGELFF
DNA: TGCGCCAGCAGCGATCCGGGACAGGGCGTCACCGGGGAGCTGTTTTTT